The 21 T cell receptor beta chains given below trace back to one sample, sequenced in a study of T cell responses to AZD1222 COVID-19 vaccine. The protocol was immunoSEQ multiplex PCR, while the TCRdb copy is restricted to in-frame clones and leaves out a portion. The sample records over 120,000 clones, roughly 86% being singletons. Specimen: peripheral blood, collected 28 days after the second dose of the MenACWY control vaccine. These receptors were taken from an adult who received the MenACWY meningococcal vaccine as a control.

The genes are TRBV7-6 and TRBJ2-3, with D possibly TRBD2 on 6 matching bases. CDR3 length: 15 residues. Trimming cost V 3 bases and J 1 base, with 11 bases left between them. Germline V gene lookup returns CDR1 SGHVS and CDR2 FNYEAQ. The DNA for the CDR3 is TGTGCCAGCAGCTTGGCTAGCGTCGGCACAGATACGCAGTATTTT. Its translation is CASSLASVGTDTQYF.

The chain uses TRBV5-4 and TRBJ2-2; 7 bases align to TRBD1. In germline, CDR1 is SGHNT, CDR2 YYREEE (reference sequence). The CDR3 is 16 residues long. Trimming removed 4 bases from V and 4 bases from J; junction bases left unmatched: 10. In nucleotides, the CDR3 is TGTGCCAGCAGCCCGGGACAGAGCCGTGGCACCGGGGAGCTGTTTTTT. Its protein is CASSPGQSRGTGELFF.

The chain uses TRBV7-9 and TRBJ1-2; possible D gene TRBD1, 5 bases. CDR3 length: 14 amino acids. The V and J ends lost 5 bases and 3 bases respectively, with 13 bases between them. CDR1 SEHNR and CDR2 FQNEAQ come from the germline V gene (reference sequence). DNA for the CDR3: TGTGCCAGCAGCATCAGTGGGGCTTACTATGGCTACACCTTC. Its translation: CASSISGAYYGYTF.

The gene calls are TRBV6-6 and TRBJ2-2; the D gene is possibly TRBD1 (6 bases). V was cut by 6 bases and J by 2 bases, with 13 bases left in between. The CDR3 has 15 amino acids. Germline CDR1 reads MNHNY; CDR2 reads SVGAGI (reference sequence). The CDR3: CASSRQVTNTGELFF. The CDR3 nucleotides are TGTGCCAGCAGCCGACAGGTGACCAACACCGGGGAGCTGTTTTTT.

The chain combines TRBV11-1 with TRBJ2-5, with D tentatively TRBD1 or TRBD2 (5 bases each). The CDR3 has 15 amino acids. The germline V and J ends were trimmed by 2 bases and 7 bases, with 17 bases remaining between them. CDR1 is SGHAT, CDR2 FQDESV, per germline (reference sequence). The CDR3 bases are TGTGCCAGCAGCTTACTCCAGGGCCGTGGAGGGACCCAGTACTTC. Translated, it gives CASSLLQGRGGTQYF.

The chain employs TRBV30 and TRBJ1-5; 10 nucleotides align to TRBD1. The CDR3 is made up of 17 amino acids. CDR1 GTSNPN and CDR2 SVGIG come from the germline V gene (reference sequence). After removal of 2 bases from V and 6 bases from J, the junction contained 13 bases not matched to a gene. The CDR3 region has the DNA TGTGCCTGGAGTCTCGGAGCGGGACAGGGGTCTAGTCAGCCCCAGCATTTT. Translated: CAWSLGAGQGSSQPQHF. The full variable domain, completed using reference TRBV30 and TRBJ1-5, is SQTIHQWPATLVQPVGSPLSLECTVEGTSNPNLYWYRQAAGRGLQLLFYSVGIGQISSEVPQNLSASRPQDRQFILSSKKLLLSDSGFYLCAWSLGAGQGSSQPQHFGDGTRLSIL.

The chain links TRBV28 to TRBJ1-2; 10 bases are a match to TRBD1. Germline CDR1 is MDHEN and CDR2 is SYDVKM. The CDR3 contains 15 residues. V dropped 5 bases and J dropped 3; count of bases not matched to a gene: 6. The CDR3 DNA is TGTGCCAGCAGTGCCCTTGGGACAGGGGACTATGGCTACACCTTC. Residues: CASSALGTGDYGYTF.

The chain has TRBV7-2 and TRBJ2-1, with 13 bases lining up with TRBD2. The V and J ends lost 4 bases and 6 bases, in that order; junction bases with no gene match: 3. Germline V gene data show CDR1 as SGHTA and CDR2 as FQGNSA. This CDR3 is 15 amino acids long. CDR3 bases: TGTGCCAGCAGCTCCAGGACTAGCGGGGGCAATGAGCAGTTCTTC. Protein sequence: CASSSRTSGGNEQFF.

The chain recombines TRBV5-6 with TRBJ1-2, with a possible D match to TRBD1 (5 bases). CDR1 and CDR2 (germline): SGHDT, YYEEEE. This CDR3 has 15 amino acids. The ends were cut back, 2 bases at V and 0 bases at J, with 11 bases in the middle. Here the CDR3 reads CASSLSGVTNYGYTF. As DNA, the CDR3 is TGTGCCAGCAGCTTATCGGGGGTTACTAACTATGGCTACACCTTC.

The table lists this clone with a few counts. This chain connects TRBV5-6 to TRBJ2-3; D may be TRBD1 (6 bases). V was clipped by 5 bases and J by 1 base, with 14 bases between them. CDR1 is SGHDT, CDR2 YYEEEE, per germline. The CDR3 runs to 15 residues. The CDR3 loop reads CASSPTTGRTDTQYF. For the CDR3, the DNA is TGTGCCAGCAGTCCTACAACAGGGCGCACAGATACGCAGTATTTT.

This rearrangement joins TRBV7-3 to TRBJ2-7, with D unclear. CDR1 is SGHTA, CDR2 FQGTGA, per germline. The CDR3 runs to 15 residues. Trimming left V 1 base short and J 2 bases short, with 12 bases between. The CDR3 sequence is CASSLSSDGAYEQYF. The CDR3 bases are TGTGCCAGCAGCTTAAGCTCGGACGGAGCCTACGAGCAGTACTTC. The full variable domain, rest sourced from reference TRBV7-3 and TRBJ2-7, is GAGVSQTPSNKVTEKGKYVELRCDPISGHTALYWYRQSLGQGPEFLIYFQGTGAADDSGLPNDRFFAVRPEGSVSTLKIQRTERGDSAVYLCASSLSSDGAYEQYFGPGTRLTVT.

The table lists this clone with a count of one. At one end, the junction sequence differs from germline, possibly due to a read error. V usage is TRBV4-3 and J usage is TRBJ2-7, with D tentatively TRBD1 (7 bases). There are 13 residues in the CDR3. Per germline, CDR1 LGHNA and CDR2 YSLEER. The CDR3: CASSLGIAGQHYF. In DNA, the CDR3 is TGCGCCAGCAGCCTCGGAATCGCGGGACAGCACTACTTC.

J is TRBJ1-1 and V is TRBV5-6; D gene unclear. Germline V gene data show CDR1 as SGHDT and CDR2 as YYEEEE. The CDR3 is made up of 12 amino acids. V was clipped by 2 bases and J by 9 bases, with 11 bases between them. The CDR3 coding sequence is TGTGCCAGCAGCTTAATGGTGACCCAAGCTTTCTTT. Translating it yields CASSLMVTQAFF.

This chain links TRBV7-2 with TRBJ2-5, with a weak D call TRBD1 (5 bases). Germline CDR1 reads SGHTA; CDR2 reads FQGNSA. The CDR3 totals 13 residues. V was pared by 1 base and J by 9 bases, with 12 bases between. The CDR3 region has the DNA TGTGCCAGCAGCTTAGAGACAAGGGGTGCCCAGTACTTC. The encoded protein is CASSLETRGAQYF. The whole variable domain, remainder taken from reference TRBV7-2 and TRBJ2-5, is GAGVSQSPSNKVTEKGKDVELRCDPISGHTALYWYRQSLGQGLEFLIYFQGNSAPDKSGLPSDRFSAERTGGSVSTLTIQRTQQEDSAVYLCASSLETRGAQYFGPGTRLLVL.

This clone turned up a few times. The chain links TRBV6-4 to TRBJ2-5; maybe TRBD2 (6 bases). Between the trimmed V and J ends, which lost 3 bases and 5 bases, there was a span of 22 bases. Germline assignment: CDR1 MRHNA and CDR2 SNTAGT. This CDR3 spans 17 amino acids. CDR3 in amino acids: CASSEGGKGRSVETQYF. The CDR3 bases are TGTGCCAGCAGTGAGGGGGGAAAGGGTAGGTCGGTGGAGACCCAGTACTTC.

This chain uses TRBV30 with TRBJ1-5; D is unresolved. Per germline, CDR1 GTSNPN and CDR2 SVGIG (reference sequence). Trimming shortened V by 1 base and J by 3 bases, and 7 bases separated the two germline ends. The CDR3 spans 13 residues. The chain's CDR3 is CAWSGANNQPQHF. In DNA, the CDR3 is TGTGCCTGGAGTGGGGCGAACAATCAGCCCCAGCATTTT.

The chain carries TRBV19 and TRBJ1-5; D is unclear. The length of the CDR3 is 14 residues. Trimming stripped 7 bases from V and 1 base from J, with 11 bases between. Germline CDR1 reads LNHDA; CDR2 reads SQIVND (reference sequence). CDR3 protein: CASNTDWSNQPQHF. In DNA form, the CDR3 reads TGTGCCAGTAATACCGATTGGAGCAATCAGCCCCAGCATTTT. Full variable domain (missing parts from reference TRBV19 and TRBJ1-5): DGGITQSPKYLFRKEGQNVTLSCEQNLNHDAMYWYRQDPGQGLRLIYYSQIVNDFQKGDIAEGYSVSREKKESFPLTVTSAQKNPTAFYLCASNTDWSNQPQHFGDGTRLSIL.

In its sample, this clone was seen a few times. The chain couples TRBV3-1 (or the pseudogene TRBV3-2) to TRBJ1-3; no firm D call. CDR3 length: 15 amino acids. The germline gives CDR1 LGHDT, CDR2 YNNKEL (reference sequence). Trimming took 3 bases from V and 0 from J, leaving 9 bases between them. The CDR3 DNA sequence: TGTGCCAGCAGCCAGACCGATTACTCTGGAAACACCATATATTTT. This encodes CASSQTDYSGNTIYF.

V gene TRBV3-1 (or the pseudogene TRBV3-2) combines with J gene TRBJ2-2; D is perhaps TRBD1 (5 bases). The V and J ends lost 4 bases and 0 bases respectively, with 12 bases between them. The germline V gene encodes CDR1 LGHDT and CDR2 YNNKEL (reference sequence). This CDR3 region has 16 residues. CDR3 coding DNA: TGTGCCAGCAGCCCCCGGACACCCACGAACACCGGGGAGCTGTTTTTT. The encoded protein is CASSPRTPTNTGELFF.

This sequence joins TRBV24-1 and TRBJ2-3, with 7 bases that match TRBD2. CDR3 length: 16 amino acids. Germline V gives CDR1 KGHDR, CDR2 SFDVKD. After removal of 4 bases from V and 2 bases from J, the junction contained 8 bases not matched to a gene. CDR3 DNA sequence: TGTGCCACCAGTGAAGCAACGGGAGGCGACACAGATACGCAGTATTTT. Translated, it gives CATSEATGGDTDTQYF.

This chain joins TRBV2 and TRBJ2-2, with D possibly called TRBD1 or TRBD2 (5 bases each). This CDR3 contains 15 residues. The V and J ends lost 6 bases and 0 bases respectively, with 11 bases between them. Germline V gene sequence: CDR1 SNHLY, CDR2 FYNNEI. CDR3 sequence reads: CASRGVGPNTGELFF. CDR3 coding DNA: TGTGCCAGCAGGGGGGTGGGGCCGAACACCGGGGAGCTGTTTTTT. Looking up the rest from reference TRBV2 and TRBJ2-2 gives the full variable domain: EPEVTQTPSHQVTQMGQEVILRCVPISNHLYFYWYRQILGQKVEFLVSFYNNEISEKSEIFDDQFSVERPDGSNFTLKIRSTKLEDSAMYFCASRGVGPNTGELFFGEGSRLTVL.